Below are 14 T cell receptor beta chains sequenced from a single sample in a study of T cells in Graves' hyperthyroidism and ophthalmopathy. RNA transcripts served as the template for amplifying TCR beta CDR3 regions. When the TCR CDR3 underwent first-round RT-PCR, the HTBI primer set was used. TCRdb itself ran the multiplex PCR reads through MiXCR, one entry per CDR3 protein. The data contain approximately 400,000 distinct CDR3 sequences, roughly 18% of them singletons. The material sequenced was blood. All receptors derive from a man aged 18 to 30 with Graves' ophthalmopathy.

There are many counts of this clonotype. The V gene is TRBV12-3 or TRBV12-4, the J gene TRBJ2-7; D not resolved. The CDR3 sequence is 13 residues long. Trimming cost V 4 bases and J 5 bases, with 12 bases left between them. CDR3 bases: TGTGCCAGCAGTTATGAGAACCCTAACGAGCAGTACTTC. Its translation is CASSYENPNEQYF.

The V call is TRBV7-3, the J call TRBJ2-7; 7 bases line up with TRBD1. This CDR3 has 15 amino acids. Per the germline V gene, CDR1 is SGHTA and CDR2 is FQGTGA. With V trimmed by 5 bases and J by 3 bases, 10 bases remained unmatched. CDR3 amino acids: CASSASGDSYYEQYF. In DNA, the CDR3 is TGTGCCAGCAGCGCATCCGGGGACAGTTACTACGAGCAGTACTTC.

A word on this clonotype: A clone one base away is much larger, so this may be a read error. V gene TRBV13 combines with J gene TRBJ2-1, with D tentatively TRBD1 or TRBD2 (5 bases each). Germline values: CDR1 PRHDT, CDR2 FYEKMQ (reference sequence). The CDR3 spans 17 residues. CDR3 loop: CASSLVGGDGSYNERFF. The DNA for the CDR3 is TGTGCCAGCAGCTTAGTTGGGGGTGACGGATCCTACAATGAGCGGTTCTTC.

This clonotype was seen ten or more times. The V gene is TRBV20-1, the J gene TRBJ2-5; 9 bases match TRBD1. Trimming cost V 6 bases and J 4 bases; bases outside gene matches: 12. This CDR3 spans 15 amino acids. In germline, CDR1 is DFQATT, CDR2 SNEGSKA (reference sequence). The CDR3 DNA reads TGCAGTGCCATAAACAGGGGGCCTTCCCTAGAGACCCAGTACTTC. Translated: CSAINRGPSLETQYF.

The table lists this clonotype with many counts. The gene calls are TRBV5-1 and TRBJ1-4; D perhaps matches TRBD1 (6 bases). Trimming took 3 bases from V and 8 from J, leaving 14 bases between them. This CDR3 region has 14 residues. Germline CDR1 and CDR2: SGHRS and YFSETQ. The CDR3 sequence is CASSSGRGGEKLFF. CDR3 coding DNA: TGCGCCAGCAGCTCGGGCAGGGGAGGCGAAAAACTGTTTTTT.

The V gene is TRBV20-1, the J gene TRBJ1-2, with D possibly being TRBD1 (6 bases). V was pared by 0 bases and J by 8 bases, with 19 bases between. This CDR3 is built from 15 residues. Germline V gene data show CDR1 as DFQATT and CDR2 as SNEGSKA (reference sequence). For the CDR3, the DNA is TGCAGTGCTAGAGATCGATTTGGGGGGGCCCGCGGCTACACCTTC. Protein product: CSARDRFGGARGYTF.

This clonotype appeared many times. The chain joins TRBV2 to TRBJ1-4; no definite D call. The ends were cut back, 3 bases at V and 0 bases at J, with 8 bases in the middle. The CDR3 runs 15 residues. Germline V gives CDR1 SNHLY, CDR2 FYNNEI. DNA of the CDR3: TGTGCCAGCAGTGATGAGGGAACAACTAATGAAAAACTGTTTTTT. Its translation: CASSDEGTTNEKLFF.

This clonotype was picked up many times. The chain carries TRBV7-6 and TRBJ2-1, with TRBD1 as a possible D gene (5 bases). With 3 bases removed from V and 5 bases from J, the gap between germline ends came to 8 bases. The CDR3 contains 13 residues. CDR1 SGHVS and CDR2 FNYEAQ come from the germline V gene. The CDR3 sequence: CASSFGRDNEQFF. In nucleotides, the CDR3 is TGTGCCAGCAGCTTTGGCAGGGACAATGAGCAGTTCTTC.

This chain joins TRBV6-2 or TRBV6-3 and TRBJ1-2; D remains ambiguous. Trimming took off 6 bases at V and 5 bases at J, with 16 bases between the two ends. CDR3 length: 14 amino acids. Germline V gene lookup returns CDR1 MNHEY and CDR2 SVGEGT. CDR3 in amino acids: CASSWRDPSYGYTF. Here the CDR3 DNA reads TGTGCCAGCAGCTGGCGGGATCCTTCTTATGGCTACACCTTC.

This clonotype has just one count. This may arise from a read error, as a much more abundant clone is one base away. The genes are TRBV28 and TRBJ2-7; D could derive from TRBD1 or TRBD2 (5 bases each). Germline CDR1 and CDR2: MDHEN and SYDVKM. This CDR3 is 16 amino acids long. The V end was cut by 5 bases, the J end by 1 base, with 18 bases between. CDR3 DNA sequence: TGTGCCAGCAGTCCCTTGGGGGTAGGCGGGTCCTACGAGCAGTACTTC. Protein: CASSPLGVGGSYEQYF.

This clonotype was observed many times. The chain carries TRBV2 and TRBJ2-1, with D tentatively TRBD2 (6 bases). This CDR3 is built from 16 residues. The germline V and J ends were trimmed by 6 bases and 0 bases, with 15 bases remaining between them. CDR1 SNHLY and CDR2 FYNNEI come from the germline V gene. CDR3 DNA: TGTGCCAGCAGGCCCCGGCTGGGAGGCTCCTACAATGAGCAGTTCTTC. The encoded protein is CASRPRLGGSYNEQFF.

The V gene is TRBV18, the J gene TRBJ2-7; D gene uncertain. This CDR3 has 15 residues. The germline gives CDR1 KGHSH, CDR2 LQKENI. Deletions cut 6 bases from V and 5 bases from J, with 20 bases between. The CDR3 DNA reads TGTGCCAGCTCTCCGCAGAAGGCCCGTATGCACGAGCAGTACTTC. As protein: CASSPQKARMHEQYF.

This clonotype was counted only a few times. The chain recombines TRBV4-1 with TRBJ1-6; no definite D call. This CDR3 is 16 amino acids long. Trimming stripped 3 bases from V and 10 bases from J, with 19 bases between. Looked up from germline, CDR1 is MGHRA and CDR2 is YSYEKL. The CDR3, as DNA: TGCGCCAGCAGCCACTCCCGGAGCCTAATGGGATCACCCCTCCACTTT. This sequence encodes CASSHSRSLMGSPLHF.

The chain is built from TRBV11-2 and TRBJ1-6; no clear D gene. Germline CDR1 and CDR2: SGHAT and FQNNGV. The CDR3 length is 15 residues. With 3 bases removed from V and 2 bases from J, the gap between germline ends came to 8 bases. Here the CDR3 reads CASSFGNPYNSPLHF. The CDR3 DNA reads as TGTGCCAGCAGCTTCGGGAACCCCTATAATTCACCCCTCCACTTT.